This T cell receptor (beta chain) was sequenced in a study of CD8+CD57+ T cells in acquired aplastic anemia. Germline trimming cut 2 bases from V and 6 bases from J; bases unmatched to any gene: 13. The CDR3 consists of 16 residues. The germline V gene has CDR1 SGHRS and CDR2 YFSETQ. Study-level findings and limits: Roughly 27 sequences, all CD8+ CDR3, were shared between patients and controls. CD8+ Simpson's diversity in patients was not significantly different from that in controls.

Individuals selected for sequencing had exhibited CD8+CD57+ cell expansion on flow cytometry. No therapy had been given to the patients at the time of blood sampling. Researchers used genomic DNA as the template to profile TCR beta VDJ and CDR3. Via MiXCR, TCRdb re-called the reads, giving one row per CDR3 protein. Of around 430,000 distinct CDR3 sequences in the sample, about a third were seen once. This clonotype was detected only a few times. Its antigen is as yet unknown. This sequence originates from a human donor with aplastic anemia. Material for sequencing was sorted CD4+, CD8+, or CD8+CD57+ T cells (not recorded which) from PBMCs. V is TRBV5-1 and J is TRBJ2-7; 8 bases are shared with TRBD1. DNA of the CDR3: TGCGCCAGCAGCTTAGTACCGGGACAGGCGTATTCCGAGCAGTACTTC. It encodes CASSLVPGQAYSEQYF.